The 17 T cell receptor beta chains presented below share a single source sample, sequenced in a study of regulatory T cells in long-lasting Graves disease (dated by TCRdb to the early 2020s). The library was generated by multiplex PCR. The listed sequencing device is Illumina HiSeq 4000. iRepertoire HTBI primers and Arm-PCR amplification of CDR3 regions were used to construct TCR beta libraries. TCRdb reanalyzed the raw reads on its own, using fastp at Q25 for trimming and MiXCR for clone calling, and kept in-frame beta chains. For every CDR3 protein sequence, its rows merge into one entry that carries the most common genes and DNA. For this sample there are approximately 390,000 distinct CDR3 sequences; roughly 16% appear just once. The ten largest clones add up to around 20% of the sample. In light of the paper, this sample's time point label describes: newly diagnosed GD, antithyroid drugs for less than 3 months. RNA was extracted from PBMCs in TRIzol for both TCR sequencing and RNA sequencing.

A further study also used this sample, focusing on T cells in Graves' hyperthyroidism and ophthalmopathy.

The sequences come from peripheral blood mononuclear cells (PBMCs), collected at new diagnosis, from a patient treated with antithyroid drugs. These receptors came from a woman under 30 with Graves disease. Donor details come from another sample of the same person, matched by shared clones.

The sample holds many counts of this clonotype. V gene TRBV4-1 combines with J gene TRBJ1-1; 11 bases are shared with TRBD1. This CDR3 is built from 13 residues. Germline V gene sequence: CDR1 MGHRA, CDR2 YSYEKL. Losses at the gene ends were 0 bases for V and 11 bases for J; bases not matched to a gene: 2. This CDR3 is CASSQEGDRGAFF. In DNA, the CDR3 is TGCGCCAGCAGCCAAGAGGGGGACAGGGGGGCTTTCTTT.

This clonotype was detected many times. The rearrangement uses TRBV11-2 and TRBJ2-6; D is possibly TRBD1 (5 bases). The CDR3 runs 15 residues. Looked up from germline, CDR1 is SGHAT and CDR2 is FQNNGV. V was pared by 7 bases and J by 2 bases, with 12 bases between. The CDR3 is CASTKEGAGANVLTF. CDR3 DNA sequence: TGTGCCAGCACCAAAGAAGGGGCTGGGGCCAACGTCCTGACTTTC.

The sample holds many counts of this clonotype. The chain combines TRBV7-2 with TRBJ2-1, with TRBD2 identical over 8 bases. Germline V gene sequence: CDR1 SGHTA, CDR2 FQGNSA. The CDR3 totals 16 residues. V dropped 0 bases and J dropped 8; count of bases not matched to a gene: 9. This CDR3 is CASSLAGTSKVHEQFF. As DNA, the CDR3 is TGTGCCAGCAGCTTAGCCGGGACTAGTAAAGTCCATGAGCAGTTCTTC.

The count of this clonotype is one. The V gene is TRBV14, the J gene TRBJ1-3; 8 bases fit TRBD1. The CDR3 contains 15 residues. The V gene end was trimmed by 4 bases and the J gene end by 4 bases; junction bases not matched to a gene: 6. Germline assignment: CDR1 SGHDN and CDR2 FVKESK. In DNA form, the CDR3 reads TGTGCCAGCAGCCGCCGACAGGGGAGGGGAAACACCATATATTTT. Its protein is CASSRRQGRGNTIYF.

The chain is built from TRBV4-1 and TRBJ2-6; D is ambiguous. With 3 bases removed from V and 0 bases from J, the gap between germline ends came to 9 bases. The length of the CDR3 is 16 residues. The germline V gene encodes CDR1 MGHRA and CDR2 YSYEKL. CDR3 sequence: CASSHLRISGANVLTF. The CDR3 DNA sequence: TGCGCCAGCAGCCACCTACGCATCTCTGGGGCCAACGTCCTGACTTTC.

The V and J genes are TRBV5-1 and TRBJ2-1; 11 nucleotides match TRBD2. The CDR3 runs 16 residues. With V trimmed by 0 bases and J by 8 bases, 7 bases remained unmatched. Germline V gene data show CDR1 as SGHRS and CDR2 as YFSETQ. DNA for the CDR3: TGCGCCAGCAGCTTGGGGGCGACTAGCGGGGAGGATGAGCAGTTCTTC. It specifies CASSLGATSGEDEQFF.

This clonotype was seen many times. The rearrangement joins TRBV10-3 to TRBJ2-1, with 11 bases lining up with TRBD2. CDR3 length equals 16 residues. After removal of 6 bases from V and 0 bases from J, the junction contained 4 bases not matched to a gene. From germline, CDR1 is ENHRY and CDR2 SYGVKD. CDR3 residues: CAIRSSGGSSYNEQFF. The CDR3 nucleotides are TGTGCCATCAGATCTAGCGGGGGGAGCTCCTACAATGAGCAGTTCTTC.

This clonotype has a count of ten or more. This chain uses TRBV4-1 with TRBJ2-7, with TRBD2 matching over 9 bases. CDR3 length: 14 residues. Germline loops: CDR1 MGHRA, CDR2 YSYEKL. Germline trimming cut 3 bases from V and 1 base from J; bases unmatched to any gene: 1. DNA for the CDR3: TGCGCCAGCAGCCAGAGCGGGGGGTCCTACGAGCAGTACTTC. This sequence encodes CASSQSGGSYEQYF.

At least ten counts were recorded for this clonotype. The chain uses TRBV2 and TRBJ1-5; D is possibly TRBD1 (5 bases). V lost 8 bases to trimming and J lost 1 base, with 9 bases between them. From germline, CDR1 is SNHLY and CDR2 FYNNEI. The CDR3 is 13 amino acids. The DNA of the CDR3 is TGTGCCAGCGGGGGGGGAAGCAATCAGCCCCAGCATTTT. Its protein is CASGGGSNQPQHF.

This clonotype was detected many times. The V and J genes are TRBV3-1 and TRBJ2-3; TRBD1 matches at 7 bases. The CDR3 extends over 13 amino acids. V lost 4 bases and J lost 5; bases outside the gene matches: 3. CDR1 is LGHDT, CDR2 YNNKEL, per germline (reference sequence). The CDR3 bases are TGTGCCAGCAGCCTGGGGACAGTAGATACGCAGTATTTT. It codes for CASSLGTVDTQYF.

This clonotype was seen repeatedly, ten times or more. This chain joins TRBV3-1 and TRBJ2-7; the D is unclear. Germline V gives CDR1 LGHDT, CDR2 YNNKEL (reference sequence). The CDR3 sequence is 15 residues long. Trimming took off 1 base at V and 5 bases at J, with 15 bases between the two ends. CDR3 in amino acids: CASSQVGLTPHEQYF. In DNA, the CDR3 is TGTGCCAGCAGCCAAGTTGGGTTAACACCCCACGAGCAGTACTTC.

This clonotype was observed many times. This rearrangement joins TRBV12-3 or TRBV12-4 to TRBJ2-1, with 13 positions matching TRBD2. After removal of 5 bases from V and 6 bases from J, the junction contained 7 bases not matched to a gene. The length of the CDR3 is 16 residues. CDR3 sequence (DNA): TGTGCCAGCAGTGGGGGGGGACTAGCGGGATTCAATGAGCAGTTCTTC. Encoded protein: CASSGGGLAGFNEQFF.

This clonotype showed up just a few times. The chain joins TRBV5-4 to TRBJ1-2, with D possibly matching TRBD1 (5 bases). The V gene lost 2 bases and the J gene lost 4 bases, with 15 bases spanning the gap. Germline CDR1 and CDR2: SGHNT and YYREEE (reference sequence). The CDR3 runs to 15 residues. CDR3 nucleotide sequence: TGTGCCAGCAGCTTTCCCGGGGACGGACCCTATGGCTACACCTTC. It translates to CASSFPGDGPYGYTF.

This clonotype was recorded at least ten times. The chain uses TRBV5-1 and TRBJ2-3; TRBD1 aligns across 8 bases. V lost 5 bases to trimming and J lost 2 bases; unmatched junction nucleotides: 7. This CDR3 has 15 amino acids. CDR1 is SGHRS, CDR2 YFSETQ, per germline. The DNA of the CDR3 is TGCGCCAGCAGGCCAGGACAGGGTTACACAGATACGCAGTATTTT. Amino acid sequence: CASRPGQGYTDTQYF.

This clonotype was picked up many times. V is TRBV28 and J is TRBJ1-5; 10 positions agree with TRBD1. CDR1 is MDHEN and CDR2 is SYDVKM in the germline V gene. The CDR3 is made up of 16 amino acids. V shed 5 bases and J 7 bases; nucleotides not matched to a gene: 11. The CDR3 loop reads CASSPRLMTGGQPQHF. The CDR3 DNA is TGTGCCAGCAGTCCAAGGTTGATGACAGGGGGCCAGCCCCAGCATTTT.

This chain connects TRBV7-2 to TRBJ2-7, with 7 bases aligning to TRBD2. The CDR3 spans 15 residues. J was trimmed by 4 bases and V by 3 bases; bases with no gene match: 9. Germline V gene data show CDR1 as SGHTA and CDR2 as FQGNSA. The CDR3 spells CASSFRLADPYEQYF. The CDR3 DNA sequence: TGTGCCAGCAGCTTCAGACTAGCAGATCCTTACGAGCAGTACTTC.

This clonotype turned up a few times. The genes are TRBV15 and TRBJ2-1, with TRBD2 matching 10 bases. The V gene's germline CDR1 is LNHNV and CDR2 YYDKDF (reference sequence). The CDR3 contains 17 residues. The ends lost 3 bases at V and 2 bases at J; junction bases unmatched: 7. CDR3 nucleotide sequence: TGTGCCACCAGCAGGGAGACAGCGGGAGGGCCCTACAATGAGCAGTTCTTC. It is translated as CATSRETAGGPYNEQFF.